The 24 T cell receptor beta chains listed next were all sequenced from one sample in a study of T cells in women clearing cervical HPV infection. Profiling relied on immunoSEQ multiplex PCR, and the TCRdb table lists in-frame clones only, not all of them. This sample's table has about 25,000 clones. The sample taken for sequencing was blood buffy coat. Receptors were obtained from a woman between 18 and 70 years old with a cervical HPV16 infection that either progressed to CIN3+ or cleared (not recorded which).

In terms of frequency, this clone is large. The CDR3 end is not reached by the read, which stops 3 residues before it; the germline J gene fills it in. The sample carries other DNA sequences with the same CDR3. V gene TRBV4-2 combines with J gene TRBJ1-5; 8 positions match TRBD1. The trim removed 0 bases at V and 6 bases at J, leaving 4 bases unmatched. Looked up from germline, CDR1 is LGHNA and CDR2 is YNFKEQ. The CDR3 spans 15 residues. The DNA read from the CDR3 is TGTGCCAGCAGCCAAGAGGGACAGGAAGGTCAGCCC. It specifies CASSQEGQEGQP. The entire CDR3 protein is CASSQEGQEGQPQHF.

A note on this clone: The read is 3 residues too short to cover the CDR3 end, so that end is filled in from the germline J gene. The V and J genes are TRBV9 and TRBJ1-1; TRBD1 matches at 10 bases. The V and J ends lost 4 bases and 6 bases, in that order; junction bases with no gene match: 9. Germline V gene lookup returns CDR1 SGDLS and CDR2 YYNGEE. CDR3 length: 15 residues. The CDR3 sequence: CASSSRQGALPEAFF. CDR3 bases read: TGTGCCAGCAGCTCCAGACAGGGGGCGTTACCTGAA.

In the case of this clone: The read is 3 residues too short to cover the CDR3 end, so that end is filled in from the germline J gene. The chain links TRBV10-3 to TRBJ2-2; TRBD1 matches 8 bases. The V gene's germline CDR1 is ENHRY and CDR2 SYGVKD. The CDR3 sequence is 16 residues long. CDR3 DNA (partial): TGTGCCATCAGTGCCGGGACAGGAGTTACTAATTCACCG. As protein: CAISAGTGVTNSP. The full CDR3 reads CAISAGTGVTNSPLFF.

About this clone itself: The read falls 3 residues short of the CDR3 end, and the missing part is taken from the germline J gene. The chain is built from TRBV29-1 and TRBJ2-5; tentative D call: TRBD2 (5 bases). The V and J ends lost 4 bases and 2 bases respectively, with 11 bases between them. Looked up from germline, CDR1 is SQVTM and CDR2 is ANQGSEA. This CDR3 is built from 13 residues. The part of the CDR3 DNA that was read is TGCAGCGTTGGTGAGGGTGTACAAGAGACC. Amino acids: CSVGEGVQET. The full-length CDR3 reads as CSVGEGVQETQYF.

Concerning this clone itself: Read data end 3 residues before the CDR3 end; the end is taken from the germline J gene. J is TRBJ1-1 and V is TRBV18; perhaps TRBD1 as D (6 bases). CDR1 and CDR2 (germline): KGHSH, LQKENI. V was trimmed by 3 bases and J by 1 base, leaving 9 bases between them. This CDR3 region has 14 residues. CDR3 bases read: TGTGCCAGCTCACCTATGACAGGGAACACTGAA. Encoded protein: CASSPMTGNTE. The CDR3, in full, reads CASSPMTGNTEAFF.

CDR3 bases read: TGTGCCAGCAGTTTTTCGCAGGGGACGAATGGC. This gives the protein CASSFSQGTNG. The entire CDR3 reads CASSFSQGTNGYTF. The genes are TRBV12-3 or TRBV12-4 and TRBJ1-2; tentative D call: TRBD1 (6 bases). The CDR3 end falls 3 residues outside the read, so it is completed with the germline J gene. This CDR3 comprises 14 residues. V was clipped by 3 bases and J by 6 bases, with 14 bases between them.

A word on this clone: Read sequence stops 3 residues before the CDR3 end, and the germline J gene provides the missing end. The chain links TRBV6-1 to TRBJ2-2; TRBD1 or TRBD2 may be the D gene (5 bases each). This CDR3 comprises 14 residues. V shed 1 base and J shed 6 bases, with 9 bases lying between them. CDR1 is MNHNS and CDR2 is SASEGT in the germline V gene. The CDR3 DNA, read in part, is TGTGCCAGCAGTGAAGGGAGAGGGGCCGGGGAG. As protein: CASSEGRGAGE. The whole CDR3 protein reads CASSEGRGAGELFF.

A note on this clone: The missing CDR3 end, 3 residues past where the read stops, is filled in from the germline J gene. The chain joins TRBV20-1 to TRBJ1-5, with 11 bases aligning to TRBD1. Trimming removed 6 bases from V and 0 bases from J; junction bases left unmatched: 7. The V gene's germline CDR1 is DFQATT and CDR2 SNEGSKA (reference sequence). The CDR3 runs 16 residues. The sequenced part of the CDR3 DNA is TGCAGTGCCGCGGACAGGGGGCAAGTTAGCAATCAGCCC. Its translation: CSAADRGQVSNQP. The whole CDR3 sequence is CSAADRGQVSNQPQHF.

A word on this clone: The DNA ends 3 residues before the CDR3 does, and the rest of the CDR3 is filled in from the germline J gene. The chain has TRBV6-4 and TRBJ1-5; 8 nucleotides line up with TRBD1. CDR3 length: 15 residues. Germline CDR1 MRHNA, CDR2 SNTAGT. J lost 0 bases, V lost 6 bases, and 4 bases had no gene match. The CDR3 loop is CASSPTGDSNQPQHF. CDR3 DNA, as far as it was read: TGTGCCAGCAGCCCGACAGGGGATAGCAATCAGCCC.

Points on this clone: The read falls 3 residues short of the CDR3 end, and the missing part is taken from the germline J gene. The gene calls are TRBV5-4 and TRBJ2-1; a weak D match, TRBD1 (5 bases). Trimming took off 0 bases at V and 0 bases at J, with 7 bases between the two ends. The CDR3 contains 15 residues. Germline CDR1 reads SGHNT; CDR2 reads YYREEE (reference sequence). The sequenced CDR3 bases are TGTGCCAGCAGCTTGGTAGGGGTCTCCTACAATGAG. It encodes CASSLVGVSYNE. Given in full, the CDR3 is CASSLVGVSYNEQFF. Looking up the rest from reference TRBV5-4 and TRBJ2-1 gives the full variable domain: ETGVTQSPTHLIKTRGQQVTLRCSSQSGHNTVSWYQQALGQGPQFIFQYYREEENGRGNFPPRFSGLQFPNYSSELNVNALELDDSALYLCASSLVGVSYNEQFFGPGTRLTVL.

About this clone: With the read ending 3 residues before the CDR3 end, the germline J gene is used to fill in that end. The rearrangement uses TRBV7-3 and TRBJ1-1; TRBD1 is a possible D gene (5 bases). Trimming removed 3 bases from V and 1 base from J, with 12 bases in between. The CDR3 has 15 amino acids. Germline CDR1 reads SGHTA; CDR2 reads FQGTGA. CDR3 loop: CASSFEGLGNTEAFF. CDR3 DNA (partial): TGTGCCAGCAGCTTTGAGGGGCTGGGGAACACTGAA. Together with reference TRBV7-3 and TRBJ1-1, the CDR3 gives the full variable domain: GAGVSQTPSNKVTEKGKYVELRCDPISGHTALYWYRQSLGQGPEFLIYFQGTGAADDSGLPNDRFFAVRPEGSVSTLKIQRTERGDSAVYLCASSFEGLGNTEAFFGQGTRLTVV.

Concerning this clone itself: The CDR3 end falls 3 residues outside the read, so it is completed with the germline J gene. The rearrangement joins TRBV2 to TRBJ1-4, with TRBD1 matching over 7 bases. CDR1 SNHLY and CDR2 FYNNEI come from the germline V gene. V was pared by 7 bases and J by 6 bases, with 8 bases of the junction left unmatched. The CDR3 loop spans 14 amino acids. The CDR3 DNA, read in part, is TGTGCCAGCATCAAGACAGGGAGTCATGAAAAA. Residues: CASIKTGSHEK. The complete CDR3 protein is CASIKTGSHEKLFF.

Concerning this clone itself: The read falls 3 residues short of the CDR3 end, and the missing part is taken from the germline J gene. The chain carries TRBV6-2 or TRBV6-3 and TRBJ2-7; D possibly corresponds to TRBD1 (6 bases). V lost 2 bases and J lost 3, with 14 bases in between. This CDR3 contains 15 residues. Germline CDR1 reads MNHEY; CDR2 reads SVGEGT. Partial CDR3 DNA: TGTGCCAGCAGTTACACTGACAGGAATTACTACGAG. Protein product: CASSYTDRNYYE. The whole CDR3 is CASSYTDRNYYEQYF.

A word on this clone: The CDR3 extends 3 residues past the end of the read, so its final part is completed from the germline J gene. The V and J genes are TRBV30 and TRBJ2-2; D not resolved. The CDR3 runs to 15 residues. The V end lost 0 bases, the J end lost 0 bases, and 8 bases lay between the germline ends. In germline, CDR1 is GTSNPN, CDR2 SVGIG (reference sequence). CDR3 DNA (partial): TGTGCCTGGAGTGTTGGTCCAGCGAACACCGGGGAG. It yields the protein CAWSVGPANTGE. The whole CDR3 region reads CAWSVGPANTGELFF.

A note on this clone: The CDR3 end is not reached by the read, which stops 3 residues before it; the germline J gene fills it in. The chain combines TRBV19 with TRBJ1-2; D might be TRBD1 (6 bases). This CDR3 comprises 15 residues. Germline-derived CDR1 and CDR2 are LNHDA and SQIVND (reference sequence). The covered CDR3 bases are TGTGCCAGTAGGACAGGACCAGGGGAATCGAGGGAC. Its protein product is CASRTGPGESRD. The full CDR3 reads CASRTGPGESRDYTF. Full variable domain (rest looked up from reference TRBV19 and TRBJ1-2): DGGITQSPKYLFRKEGQNVTLSCEQNLNHDAMYWYRQDPGQGLRLIYYSQIVNDFQKGDIAEGYSVSREKKESFPLTVTSAQKNPTAFYLCASRTGPGESRDYTFGSGTRLTVV.

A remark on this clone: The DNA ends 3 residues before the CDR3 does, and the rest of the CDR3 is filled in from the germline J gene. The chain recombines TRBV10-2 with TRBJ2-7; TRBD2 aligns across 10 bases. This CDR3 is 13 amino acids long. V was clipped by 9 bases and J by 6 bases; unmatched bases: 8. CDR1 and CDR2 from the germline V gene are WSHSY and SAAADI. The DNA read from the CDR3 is TGCGCCAGTAGCGGGGGGCCCGCCTCCGAG. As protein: CASSGGPASE. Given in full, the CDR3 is CASSGGPASEQYF.

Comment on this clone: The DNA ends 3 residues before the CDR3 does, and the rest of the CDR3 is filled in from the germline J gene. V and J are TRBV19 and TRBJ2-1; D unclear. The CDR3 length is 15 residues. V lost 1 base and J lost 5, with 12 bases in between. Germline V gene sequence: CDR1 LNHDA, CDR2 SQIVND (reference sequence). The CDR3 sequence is CASSIGAQLNNEQFF. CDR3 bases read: TGTGCCAGTAGTATAGGGGCCCAGTTAAACAATGAG.

The CDR3 spells CASSSGADTQYF. CDR3 DNA (partial): TGTGCCAGCTCGTCAGGGGCCGATACG. The V and J genes are TRBV7-3 and TRBJ2-3, with D possibly TRBD1 on 6 matching bases. The read gets to within 3 residues of the CDR3 end, and the germline J gene fills in the rest. Germline values: CDR1 SGHTA, CDR2 FQGTGA. V gave up 8 bases and J gave up 6 bases, with 12 bases separating them. The CDR3 is 12 amino acids.

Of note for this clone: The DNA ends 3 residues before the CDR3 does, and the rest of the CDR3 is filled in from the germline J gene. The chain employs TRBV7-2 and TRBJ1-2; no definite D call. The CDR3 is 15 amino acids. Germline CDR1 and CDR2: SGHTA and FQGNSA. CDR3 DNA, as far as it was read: TGTGCCAGCAGCTTAGTTGCGGTCCTGAACAATGAC. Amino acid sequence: CASSLVAVLNND. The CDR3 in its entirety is CASSLVAVLNNDYTF.

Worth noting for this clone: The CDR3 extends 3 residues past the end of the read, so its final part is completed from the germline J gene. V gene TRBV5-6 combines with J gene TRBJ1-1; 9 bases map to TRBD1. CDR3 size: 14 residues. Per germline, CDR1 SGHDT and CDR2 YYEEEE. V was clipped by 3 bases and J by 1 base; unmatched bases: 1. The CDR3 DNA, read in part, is TGTGCCAGCAGCTCGGGACAGGGGAACACTGAA. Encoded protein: CASSSGQGNTE. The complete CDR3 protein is CASSSGQGNTEAFF.

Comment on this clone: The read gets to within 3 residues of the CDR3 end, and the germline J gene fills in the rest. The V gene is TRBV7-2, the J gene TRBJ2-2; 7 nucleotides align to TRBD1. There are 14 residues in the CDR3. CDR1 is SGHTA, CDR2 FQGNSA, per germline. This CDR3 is CASRSQGINEKLFF. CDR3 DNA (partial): TGTGCCAGCAGATCACAGGGGATTAATGAAAAG.

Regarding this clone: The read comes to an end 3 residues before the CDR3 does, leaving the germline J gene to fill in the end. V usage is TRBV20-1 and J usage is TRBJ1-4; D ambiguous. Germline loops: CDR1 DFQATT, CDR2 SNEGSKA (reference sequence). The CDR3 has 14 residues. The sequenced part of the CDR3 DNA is TGCAGTGCTAGAGAGCCAGGCACATATTCACCA. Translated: CSAREPGTYSP. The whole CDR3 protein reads CSAREPGTYSPLFF.

The CDR3 DNA, read in part, is TGTGCCAGCAGATTATGGACAGCAACTAATGAAAAA. Its protein product is CASRLWTATNEK. The whole CDR3 is CASRLWTATNEKLFF. V is TRBV7-2 and J is TRBJ1-4; possibly TRBD1 for D (6 bases). The read finishes 3 residues shy of the CDR3 end, and the germline J gene is used to complete it. The V and J ends lost 6 bases and 0 bases respectively, with 11 bases between them. Germline loops: CDR1 SGHTA, CDR2 FQGNSA. The CDR3 has 15 residues.

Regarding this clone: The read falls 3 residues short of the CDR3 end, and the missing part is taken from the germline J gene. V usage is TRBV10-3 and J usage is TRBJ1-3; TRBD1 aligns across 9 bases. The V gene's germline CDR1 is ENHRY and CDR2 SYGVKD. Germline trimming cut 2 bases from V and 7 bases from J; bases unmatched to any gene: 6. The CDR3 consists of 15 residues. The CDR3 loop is CAISEPGQGGNTIYF. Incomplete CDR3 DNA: TGTGCCATCAGTGAGCCGGGACAGGGTGGGAACACC.